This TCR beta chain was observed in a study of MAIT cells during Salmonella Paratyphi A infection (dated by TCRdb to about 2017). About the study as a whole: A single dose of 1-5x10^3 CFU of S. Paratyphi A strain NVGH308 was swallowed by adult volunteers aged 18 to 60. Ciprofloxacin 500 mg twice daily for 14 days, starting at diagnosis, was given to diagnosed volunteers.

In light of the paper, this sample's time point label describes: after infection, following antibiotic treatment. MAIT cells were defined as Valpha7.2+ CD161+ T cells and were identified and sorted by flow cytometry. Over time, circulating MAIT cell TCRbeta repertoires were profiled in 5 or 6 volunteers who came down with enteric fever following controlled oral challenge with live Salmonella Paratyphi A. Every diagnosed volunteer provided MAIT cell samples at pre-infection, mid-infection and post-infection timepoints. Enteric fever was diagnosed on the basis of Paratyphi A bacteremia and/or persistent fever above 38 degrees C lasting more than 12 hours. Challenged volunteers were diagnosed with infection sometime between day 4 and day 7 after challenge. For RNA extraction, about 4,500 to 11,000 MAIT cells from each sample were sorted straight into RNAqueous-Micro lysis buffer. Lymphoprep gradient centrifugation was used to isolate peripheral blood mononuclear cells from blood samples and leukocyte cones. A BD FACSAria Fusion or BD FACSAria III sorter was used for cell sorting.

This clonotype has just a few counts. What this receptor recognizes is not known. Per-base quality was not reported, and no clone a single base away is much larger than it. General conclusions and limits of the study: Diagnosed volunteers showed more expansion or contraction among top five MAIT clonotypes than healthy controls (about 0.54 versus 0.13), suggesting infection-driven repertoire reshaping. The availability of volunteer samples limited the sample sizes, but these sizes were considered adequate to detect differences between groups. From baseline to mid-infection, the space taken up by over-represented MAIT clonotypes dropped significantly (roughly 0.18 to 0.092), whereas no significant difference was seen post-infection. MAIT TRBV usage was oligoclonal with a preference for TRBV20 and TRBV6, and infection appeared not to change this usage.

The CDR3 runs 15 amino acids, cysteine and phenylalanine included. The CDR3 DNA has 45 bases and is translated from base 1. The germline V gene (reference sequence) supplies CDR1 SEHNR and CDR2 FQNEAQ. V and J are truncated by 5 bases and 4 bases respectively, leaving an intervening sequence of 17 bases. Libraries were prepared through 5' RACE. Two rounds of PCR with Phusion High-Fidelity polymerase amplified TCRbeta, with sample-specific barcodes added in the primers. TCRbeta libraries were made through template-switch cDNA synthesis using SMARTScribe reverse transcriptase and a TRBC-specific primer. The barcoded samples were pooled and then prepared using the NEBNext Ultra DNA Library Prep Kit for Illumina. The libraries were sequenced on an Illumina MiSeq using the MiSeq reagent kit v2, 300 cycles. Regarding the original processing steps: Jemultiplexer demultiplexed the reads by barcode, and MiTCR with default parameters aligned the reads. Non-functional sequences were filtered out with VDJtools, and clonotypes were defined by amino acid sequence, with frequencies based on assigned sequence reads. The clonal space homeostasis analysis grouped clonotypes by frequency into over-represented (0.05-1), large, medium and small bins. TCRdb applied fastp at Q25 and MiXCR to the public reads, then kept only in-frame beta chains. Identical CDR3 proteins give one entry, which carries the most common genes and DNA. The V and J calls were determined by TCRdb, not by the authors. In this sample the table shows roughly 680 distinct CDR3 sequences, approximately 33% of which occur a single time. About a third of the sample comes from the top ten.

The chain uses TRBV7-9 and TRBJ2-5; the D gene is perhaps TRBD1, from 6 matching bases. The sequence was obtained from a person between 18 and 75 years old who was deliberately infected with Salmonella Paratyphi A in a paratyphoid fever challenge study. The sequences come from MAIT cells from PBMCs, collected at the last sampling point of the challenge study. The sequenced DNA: TGTGCCAGCAGCCGGGCACAGGGTGATGTAGAGACCCAGTACTTC. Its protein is CASSRAQGDVETQYF. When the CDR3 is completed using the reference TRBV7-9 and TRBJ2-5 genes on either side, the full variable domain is DTGVSQNPRHKITKRGQNVTFRCDPISEHNRLYWYRQTLGQGPEFLTYFQNEAQLEKSRLLSDRFSAERPKGSFSTLEIQRTEQGDSAMYLCASSRAQGDVETQYFGPGTRLLVL.